This T cell receptor (beta chain) was sequenced for a study of cytomegalovirus exposure and HLA in healthy donors (dated by TCRdb to 2015 to 2018). In the study overall: According to an earlier analysis of 450 to 650 of the donors, 200 million or so T cells yielded over 90 million unique TCR beta sequences and 250 to 350 Gb of sequence data. About 280 gigabases of sequencing data and 78 million or so unique TCR sequences were included in an early release covering roughly 600 HLA-typed donors. Of the roughly 400 genotyped donors, 65% to 90% fell in the genetic ancestry cluster associated with self-reported Caucasian donors. The study aimed to test whether cataloging public T cell receptors could reveal signatures of past pathogen exposure. Using immunosequencing, the study profiled T cell repertoires from about 650 subjects and related those repertoires to cytomegalovirus serostatus. Besides the first cohort of approximately 670 subjects, a separate validation cohort made up of 120 different subjects was used. The study combined high-throughput TCR immunosequencing, statistical association of individual TCRs with disease status, and machine learning to predict cytomegalovirus infection status. A later analysis re-examined previously published TCR beta repertoires from 500 to 700 donors and added high-resolution HLA genotyping to investigate patterns of TCR occurrence. In the later analysis, no new phenotypic data were used to find candidate immune exposures; instead, reliance was placed on TCR beta sequences and their occurrence across donors. An earlier analysis of some 600 of the donors applied high-throughput TCR beta sequencing to assess whether each TCR beta V gene segment acted as functional or pseudogenic. Donor age, sex, ethnicity and CMV serostatus were collected together with the repertoire data. A later genetic analysis used genome-wide SNP genotypes for about 65% of the 666 donors, treating that subset as a discovery cohort. Every repertoire in the discovery cohort had been generated on one and the same sequencing platform. Both class I and class II loci were covered by HLA typing, at four-digit resolution. Typing coverage differed by locus: A, B, C, DRB1 and DQB1 were typed in roughly 620-640 donors, DQA1 in about 510, DPA1 in some 600, and DPB1 in 400 to 490. Because of strong linkage in the cohort, a handful of DR-DQ haplotypes were treated as single units for association and clustering. Across approximately 420 genotyped donors of the cohort, an average of about 200,000 unique TCR beta nucleotide sequences per donor were sequenced, and 15% to 20% of those sequences were non-productive. General conclusions and limits of the study: In the study, roughly 160 TCR beta chains were listed as associated with cytomegalovirus. A cluster of highly shared sequence variants was judged likely to represent a technical artifact of the sequencing pipeline. A further reported finding was that TCR beta sequences accurately predicted the HLA-A and HLA-B alleles for most subjects in the first cohort. Because some donors lacked HLA typing at each locus, the association tests relied only on the typed subset. Correlated functional status among segregating V segments might reflect linkage disequilibrium, but an unknown experimental factor could not be ruled out. Specific HLA alleles were associated with around 18,000 TCR beta sequences at a false discovery rate of 0.05 in a later analysis. In a later analysis, the rate of TCR association differed among HLA loci, with DRB1 alleles having the most associated TCRs and HLA-C alleles having the fewest. While some public TCRs were present in many individuals, most TCR sequences turned up only very rarely across donors. According to a later analysis, parvovirus B19, influenza, CMV and Epstein-Barr virus appeared linked to several top co-occurrence clusters. The presence/absence analyses assumed that sequencing depth was roughly uniform across donors, and that assumption may not be true. The only immune exposure information available for the cohort was CMV serostatus. V-gene and J-gene trimming of TCR beta chains was associated with a missense DCLRE1C variant in a later genetic analysis, and the association was replicated in an independent cohort. A later genetic analysis reported fewer N-insertions in productive TCRs among donors in an Asian-associated ancestry cluster than the roughly 690-donor mean. Because the 87-base-pair reads could not distinguish some IMGT-functional V segments, including TRBV6-2 and TRBV6-3, those segments were excluded. The authors suggested that the approach could potentially be generalized to other disease states and immunological phenotypes. This cohort had only TCR beta chains sequenced, and the lack of alpha or paired-chain data limited which features could be detected. The classifier was reported to diagnose cytomegalovirus status with high specificity and sensitivity in both the original and validation cohorts. Strong co-occurrence of HLA alleles, especially DR and DQ, made assigning TCR associations to individual alleles difficult. In an earlier analysis of some 550 of the donors, most TCR beta V segments were observed in productive rearrangements about 90% or about 30% of the time, broadly matching IMGT annotations. A later analysis found that HLA-associated TCR beta chains were more clonally expanded and had lower generation probabilities than equally common non-associated chains. According to a later analysis, most CMV-associated TCR beta chains appeared to be HLA-restricted, and the HLA associations seemed to be driven largely by CMV exposure. In vitro tests confirmed that a few of the cytomegalovirus-associated TCR beta chains recognize cytomegalovirus antigens. Approximately 16 rarely observed V segments, including chromosome 9 orphons, were excluded from the earlier analysis of a few hundred of the donors because counts were too low.

Libraries were prepared through the immunoSEQ multiplex PCR assay. For the multiplex PCR, a mixture combining 60 forward primers for TCR Vbeta segments and 13 reverse primers for TCR Jbeta segments was used. The CDR3 region of rearranged TCR beta genes was amplified from genomic DNA by a multiplex PCR assay. The amplified TCR beta libraries were sequenced on the Illumina HiSeq System as 87-base-pair reads. The original methods were these. A later analysis tallied roughly 76 million unique TCR beta chains across the 700 or so repertoires, and some 10 million of those chains were shared by two or more donors. To remove PCR and sequencing errors, raw reads were error-corrected and collapsed into unique sequences using a nearest-neighbor algorithm that merged closely related sequences. CDR3 sequences were aligned to IMGT reference sequences to assign V, D and J gene segments. For a sequence to be retained, a match of at least six nucleotides to both a V gene segment and a J gene segment was required. A rearrangement counted as productive if the CDR3 had no stop codons and remained in frame with V and J, and every other rearrangement counted as non-productive. CDR3 was defined according to IMGT convention as the region running from the second conserved V-encoded cysteine to the conserved J-encoded phenylalanine. Sequences without an unambiguous match to a single V gene segment were excluded from the earlier analysis of about 600 of the donors. An earlier analysis of several hundred of the donors called V segments functional above 56.7% productive rearrangements and segregating when the between-donor standard deviation exceeded 5%. To diagnose cytomegalovirus status from the catalog of TCR beta chain sequences, a statistical classification framework was built. In a later analysis, TCR nucleotide sequences were compared against IMGT/GENE-DB human TR gene sequences so that V and J genes could be assigned. A later analysis assigned CDR3 sequences and most-parsimonious VDJ recombination scenarios with the TCRdist pipeline. In a later analysis, every TCR beta chain was defined by the combination of its CDR3 amino acid sequence and its V-gene family, and reads without a unique V-gene family were dropped. To address suspected cross-contamination and a sequencing artifact, a later analysis removed some 620 highly shared, low-generation-probability nucleotide sequences. A later analysis calculated a clonal expansion index for each public chain from normalized within-repertoire ranks of inferred template counts. Generation probabilities in a later analysis came from a VDJ recombination model fitted to out-of-frame rearrangements, and those results were checked against IGoR. A later analysis scored TCR-TCR, TCR-HLA and TCR-CMV co-occurrence with hypergeometric tests, applying a repertoire-size bias correction to TCR pairs. A later analysis estimated false discovery rates by permuting HLA or CMV assignments 20 times. In a later analysis, co-occurring TCRs were grouped using DBSCAN, with TCRdist sequence similarity added in when clustering inside HLA-allele-positive subsets. For co-occurrence clustering, repertoires with fewer than 30,000 or more than 120,000 public chains were excluded, along with about five repertoires with anomalous nucleotide sharing. TCRdb obtained this table from immuneACCESS and retained in-frame rearrangements with V and J assigned. These tables miss some clones; where compared with another copy, unresolved V genes account for less than half of the shortfall, and the remainder is unexplained. V, J and clone size were drawn from that table, and D and trimming were deduced from the DNA. For this sample there are 45,000 to 60,000 clones; approximately 70% appear just once. The ten largest make up about 9.7% of the sample.

Turning to this clone: Its target antigen remains unknown. No qualities accompany the bases; no much larger clone lies one base away.

The cohort was made up of hundreds of healthy bone marrow donors. All cohort members were sampled while nominally healthy, although unrecorded immune exposures were likely present. The donor was CMV seronegative and was included in the group of about 400 seronegative cohort members. A peripheral blood sample was provided by each donor, and peripheral blood mononuclear cells were used for TCR beta sequencing. Genomic DNA was extracted from the blood cell samples with the Qiagen DNeasy Blood Extraction Kit. V is clipped by 2 bases and J by 4 bases, and the sequence between their germline boundaries is 8 bases long. Looking up the germline V gene yields CDR1 MDHEN and CDR2 SYDVKM. Its CDR3 holds 13 amino acids, cysteine through phenylalanine. Solely the CDR3 DNA is kept, with 39 bases framed from the first base.

The sample was PBMCs. This sequence was found in a woman in her forties or fifties in good health and CMV-seronegative. Recombination joined TRBV28 with TRBJ1-1; the D gene identity is not certain. The CDR3 has the sequence CASSLGEGTEAFF. The sequenced DNA: TGTGCCAGCAGTTTAGGGGAGGGCACTGAAGCTTTCTTT. Supplemented by the reference TRBV28 and TRBJ1-1 proteins around the CDR3, the complete variable domain is DVKVTQSSRYLVKRTGEKVFLECVQDMDHENMFWYRQDPGLGLRLIYFSYDVKMKEKGDIPEGYSVSREKKERFSLILESASTNQTSMYLCASSLGEGTEAFFGQGTRLTVV.